Presented here are 3 T cell receptor beta chains from one specimen sequenced in a study of patients and donors after allogeneic stem cell transplantation. One entry per CDR3 protein, called by TCRdb with MiXCR from the RT-PCR reads. The table shows approximately 410,000 distinct CDR3 sequences, with 16% occurring only once. Sequencing was done on a sample of blood, either unsorted or a sorted T cell fraction (not recorded which). The receptors shown here come from a human donor who was either an allogeneic HSCT recipient or a stem cell or donor lymphocyte infusion donor (not recorded which). It is not recorded whose cells these are; they may come from a transplant donor.

This clonotype has just a few counts. This rearrangement joins TRBV10-3 to TRBJ1-1; D is unresolved. Trimming cost V 1 base and J 4 bases, with 10 bases left between them. The germline gives CDR1 ENHRY, CDR2 SYGVKD. The CDR3 has 14 amino acids. CDR3 bases: TGTGCCATCAGTGAGTTCCGGGCTTCCACTGAAGCTTTCTTT. Translated, it gives CAISEFRASTEAFF.

This chain connects TRBV27 to TRBJ2-1; 8 bases are shared with TRBD2. CDR3 size: 15 residues. Trimming removed 6 bases from V and 7 bases from J; junction bases left unmatched: 11. Germline-derived CDR1 and CDR2 are MNHEY and SMNVEV (reference sequence). The CDR3 coding sequence is TGTGCCAGCAGCCTCCCGGGACTAGTATCAAATGAGCAGTTCTTC. Protein sequence: CASSLPGLVSNEQFF.

The table lists this clonotype with many counts. V and J are TRBV4-2 and TRBJ2-4; TRBD2 might be the D (6 bases). The germline CDR1 and CDR2 sequences are LGHNA and YNFKEQ. The length of the CDR3 is 19 residues. Trimming removed 1 base at V and 0 bases at J, with 19 bases between. In DNA, the CDR3 is TGTGCCAGCAGCCAAGTTCCGGGGGAGGAAGCCTTAGCCAAAAACATTCAGTACTTC. It encodes CASSQVPGEEALAKNIQYF.